What follows describes a single TCR beta chain. TCRdb's copy holds only in-frame clones and misses some; the assay was immunoSEQ multiplex PCR. The data show 250,000 to 300,000 clones, around 90% seen once. This entry comes from a study of blood T cell repertoires in COVID-19. Germline loops: CDR1 MNHEY, CDR2 SVGAGI. The junction had 3 bases not matched to a gene; V was cut back by 0 bases and J by 4 bases. This CDR3 region has 15 residues. The sequenced material came from peripheral blood. The chain carries TRBV6-5 and TRBJ1-3, with 7 bases fitting TRBD1. This sequence was found in a woman between 45 and 65 years old with COVID-19, enrolled during active disease. The CDR3 DNA follows: TGTGCCAGCAGTTACTCAGGGGGCCACGGAAACACCATATATTTT. This translates into CASSYSGGHGNTIYF.